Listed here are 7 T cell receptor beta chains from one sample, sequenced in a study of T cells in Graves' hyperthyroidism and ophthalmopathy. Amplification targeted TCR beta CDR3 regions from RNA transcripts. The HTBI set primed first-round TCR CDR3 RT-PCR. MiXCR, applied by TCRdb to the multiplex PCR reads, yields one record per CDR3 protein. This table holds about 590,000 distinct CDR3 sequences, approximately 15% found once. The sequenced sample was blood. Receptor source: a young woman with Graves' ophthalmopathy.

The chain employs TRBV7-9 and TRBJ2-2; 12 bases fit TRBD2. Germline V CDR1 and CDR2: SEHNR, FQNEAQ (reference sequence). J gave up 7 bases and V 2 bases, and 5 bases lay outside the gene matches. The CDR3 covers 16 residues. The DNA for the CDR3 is TGTGCCAGCAGCTTACAGGGACTAGCGGGTTACGGGGAGCTGTTTTTT. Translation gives CASSLQGLAGYGELFF.

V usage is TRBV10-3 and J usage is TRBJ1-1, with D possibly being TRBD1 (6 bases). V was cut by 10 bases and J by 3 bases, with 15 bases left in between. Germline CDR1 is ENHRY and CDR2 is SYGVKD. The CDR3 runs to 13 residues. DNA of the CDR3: TGTGCCACCGAGGGGGGGTTGCACACTGAAGCTTTCTTT. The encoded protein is CATEGGLHTEAFF.

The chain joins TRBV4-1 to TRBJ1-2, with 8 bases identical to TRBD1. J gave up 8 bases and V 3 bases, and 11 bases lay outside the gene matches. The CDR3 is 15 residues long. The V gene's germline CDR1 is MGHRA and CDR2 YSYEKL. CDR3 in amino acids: CASSHPDRAGGGYTF. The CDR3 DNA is TGCGCCAGCAGCCACCCGGACAGGGCGGGGGGAGGCTACACCTTC.

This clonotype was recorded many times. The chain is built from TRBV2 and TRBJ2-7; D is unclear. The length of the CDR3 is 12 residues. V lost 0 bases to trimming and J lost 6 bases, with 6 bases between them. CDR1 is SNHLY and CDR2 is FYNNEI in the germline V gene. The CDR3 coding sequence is TGTGCCAGCAGTGAAGCGCAGATCGAGCAGTACTTC. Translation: CASSEAQIEQYF.

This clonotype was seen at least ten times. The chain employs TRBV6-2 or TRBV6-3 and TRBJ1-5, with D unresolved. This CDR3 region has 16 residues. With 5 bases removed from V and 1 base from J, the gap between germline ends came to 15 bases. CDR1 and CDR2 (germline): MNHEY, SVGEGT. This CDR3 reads CASSPHVTESNQPQHF. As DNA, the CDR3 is TGTGCCAGCAGTCCCCACGTCACAGAAAGCAATCAGCCCCAGCATTTT.

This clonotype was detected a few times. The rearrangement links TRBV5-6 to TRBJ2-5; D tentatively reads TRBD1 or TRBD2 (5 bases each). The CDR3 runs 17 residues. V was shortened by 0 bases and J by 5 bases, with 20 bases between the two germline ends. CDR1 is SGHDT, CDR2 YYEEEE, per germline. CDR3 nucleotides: TGTGCCAGCAGCTTGGCACGGGGCGGATACTTTGGGGAGACCCAGTACTTC. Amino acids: CASSLARGGYFGETQYF.

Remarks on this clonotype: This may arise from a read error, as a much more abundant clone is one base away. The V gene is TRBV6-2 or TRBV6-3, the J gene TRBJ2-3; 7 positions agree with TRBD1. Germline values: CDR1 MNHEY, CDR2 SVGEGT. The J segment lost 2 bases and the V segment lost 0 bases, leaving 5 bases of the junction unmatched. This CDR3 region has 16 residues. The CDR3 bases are TGTGCCAGCAGTTACTCATCACAGGGGATCACAGATACGCAGTATTTT. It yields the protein CASSYSSQGITDTQYF.